This TCR beta chain came from a study of blood T cells in healthy people across ages (dated by TCRdb to about 2015). Background for the entire study: In model experiments, template switching captured roughly one uniquely barcoded TCR beta cDNA molecule for every two T cells. The study analyzed two additional independent replicas of 1 million unique cDNA reads from the same blood draw for two donors, one aged 18 to 30 and one aged 80 or older. The donors were split into four age groups: young (average 16 years), middle-aged (39), aged (over 55) and long-lived (approximately 80). Donors of different ages were randomly distributed across sequencing lanes to avoid experimental bias. Using deep sequencing normalized with unique cDNA molecular identifiers, the study measured how TCR beta repertoire diversity changes with age. The paper's findings and limits, for the study overall: Compared with the aged group, the long-lived group had more naive CD4+ T cells, fewer expanded clones and increased TCR diversity, suggesting age selection. Because the CMV infection status of the donors was unknown, age-related changes in expanded clonotypes may potentially have been confounded. Observed TCR beta diversity per million T cells fell roughly linearly with age, and a significant reduction was already apparent by age around 40. The percentage of naive T cells measured by flow cytometry correlated strongly with observed TCR beta diversity. Because profiling used bulk unsorted PBMCs, naive and antigen-experienced compartments could not be compared conclusively. Estimates of total diversity from one million sequenced T cells were regarded as lower bounds and underestimates.

Comment on this clonotype: No antigen is known for it. No base quality values were provided; no much bigger clone lies one nucleotide off.

Preparation of the library involved 5' RACE. TCRdb names Illumina HiSeq 2500 as the instrument used. A second PCR of roughly 6 to 11 cycles was run with a J-beta primer mix and a sample-barcoded 5' primer. A unique molecular identifier was introduced onto each TCR beta cDNA molecule by a template-switch 5' adaptor carrying 12 random nucleotides. Each sample yielded at least 3 million CDR3-containing paired-end reads. The Mint cDNA synthesis kit, primed by a TRBC-specific oligonucleotide, was used to synthesize first-strand cDNA from all RNA. After uracil-DNA glycosylase treatment, a first 18-cycle PCR used universal primers M1SS and BC2_uni_R on all cDNA. On the authors' methods: For normalization, 1 million high-quality reads were randomly selected from each sample, with every read carrying a distinct molecular identifier. Reads with shared molecular identifiers were discarded instead of being binned into consensus sequences. MiTCR, run with a Q25 quality threshold and the strictest error-elimination algorithm, handled CDR3 identification, clonotype clustering and error correction. A nonparametric unseen species model with Euler transformation was used to estimate a lower bound on total TCR beta diversity. TCRdb handled the public reads itself, with Q25 trimming in fastp and clone calling in MiXCR, and kept productive beta chains. Records with the same CDR3 protein are collapsed into one entry carrying the most frequent genes and DNA. TCRdb's processing, not the authors', yielded these V and J calls. The sample has around 710,000 distinct CDR3 sequences on record, approximately 39% of them singletons. The ten largest clones add up to about 20% of the sample.

The donors were roughly 40 Caucasian individuals from Russia, aged roughly 6 to 100 years, who were systemically healthy. Around 9.7 milliliters of peripheral blood were collected from each donor into EDTA-treated Vacutainer tubes. PBMCs were isolated by Ficoll-Paque density-gradient centrifugation, with at least 6 million obtained per sample. Total RNA was extracted from PBMCs with Trizol reagent, with at least 5 micrograms obtained per sample. Naive CD45RAhigh/CD27high T cell percentages were measured by flow cytometry on a PBMC aliquot from every donor. The CDR3 holds 15 amino acids from the cysteine to the phenylalanine. The DNA shown is the 45-base CDR3, in frame from base 1. V is cut by 4 bases and J by 0 bases, and the space between the germline ends is 11 bases. The germline V gene (reference sequence) yields SSHAT for CDR1 and FNYEAQ for CDR2.

Sequenced sample: blood. The receptor was isolated from a woman aged 55 to 70 in good health. The sequence joins TRBV7-7 to TRBJ2-3, with the D segment identity uncertain. CDR3 reads: CASSSILGSTDTQYF. The nucleotide sequence reads as follows: TGTGCCAGCAGCTCGATTTTGGGGAGCACAGATACGCAGTATTTT.